This TCR beta chain was documented in a study of vaccination and CD4 T cells after COVID-19. Study-level background: Overlapping SARS-CoV-2, HCoV-NL63, HCoV-OC43 and HCoV-229E spike peptides stimulated the cells. Culture controls were given either a CEFX pool, an HIV-1 Nef pool, or no peptide.

This clonotype was counted only a few times. Its antigen is unknown. Sequenced with the Oncomine TCR Beta short-read assay was DNA taken from cultured CD4+ T cells. TCRdb re-derived calls from the PCR reads in MiXCR, one entry per CDR3 protein. This table has over 10,000 distinct CDR3 sequences, 41% appearing once. Germline loops: CDR1 DFQATT, CDR2 SNEGSKA (reference sequence). The V gene lost 6 bases and the J gene lost 4 bases, with 15 bases spanning the gap. CDR3 length: 13 residues. The treatment here: 10-day PBMC culture with coronavirus spike peptide pools or control peptides (ViraFEST assay). TCR sequencing followed the expansion of antigen-specific T cells with peptide pools in ViraFEST.

This sample comprised CD4+ T cells from blood, cultured in vitro, obtained after SARS-CoV-2 vaccination. The chain has TRBV20-1 and TRBJ1-2; TRBD1 is a possible D gene (5 bases). This clonotype was sampled from a human donor who had recovered from COVID-19. The CDR3 DNA reads as TGCAGTGCCCAAAGCGCTGACAGCTATGGCTACACCTTC. Encoded protein: CSAQSADSYGYTF.